The entry below describes one TCR beta chain. This receptor's antigen is unknown. The record has no base qualities; no much larger clone is one base away. This entry belongs to a study of blood T cell repertoires in COVID-19 (dated by TCRdb to 2018 to 2020). In terms of the full investigation: Collaborator samples came from the United States, Italy and Spain and covered acute and convalescent phases of COVID-19. The material from the prospective study consisted of cDNA or gDNA derived from T cells, B-cell-depleted T cells, or PBMCs. Subjects who had been exposed to COVID-19, were actively infected with it, or had recovered from it provided the deeply sampled blood TCRbeta repertoires that made up the dataset. The repertoires were made available in a free public database intended to serve as a resource for research on the immune response to SARS-CoV-2. The samples were drawn from two sources: the first 160 participants of the ongoing ImmuneRACE study, and fewer than 1,500 subjects contributed by 6 global collaborators. Nearly every sample came with metadata listing a de-identified subject ID, COVID-19 status, age in years and sex. Where available, HLA class I and class II types were obtained from metadata supplied by the sample provider rather than from assay-based typing.

The immunoSEQ Assay, a bias-controlled multiplex PCR, was used to amplify TCRbeta CDR3 regions from genomic DNA. The source study handled its data this way. The number of nucleated cells in each sample was estimated by amplification of reference gene primers within the assay. To quantify the absolute abundance of each unique TCRbeta CDR3 rearrangement, sequence reads were collapsed and filtered. For each sample, productive Simpson clonality was calculated as the square root of Simpson's diversity index over productive rearrangements. TCRdb carries this immuneACCESS record with in-frame sequences only. Its versions omit some clonotypes, under half of them owing to an unresolved V gene in the studies checked, with the rest unexplained. V and J calls and clone size follow that table, whereas D and trimming were derived from the DNA. Recorded for this sample are 150,000 to 190,000 clones; roughly 82% of them occurred a single time. The ten largest clones take up 9.8% of the sample.

Each collaborating institution followed its own protocols to collect whole blood in K2EDTA tubes. Collaborator samples were shipped for TCRbeta analysis as frozen whole blood, isolated PBMCs, or DNA extracted from either sample type. The germline V gene encodes CDR1 LNHNV and CDR2 YYDKDF (reference sequence). V is shortened by 5 bases, J by 9 bases, and the region joining them spans 11 bases. From the cysteine up to the phenylalanine, the CDR3 has a length of 12 residues. This entry keeps only the CDR3 DNA: 36 bases, framed from base 1. Results and caveats for the whole study, not just this receptor: The quantity of clinical and demographic metadata differed by source and by participant and was supplied without curation.

This clonotype was obtained from a woman in her forties or fifties with acute or convalescent COVID-19. This chain is built from TRBV15 and TRBJ2-4; matching of 6 bases hints at TRBD2 as the D gene. Specimen: peripheral blood. This receptor carries the CDR3 CATSPGERIQYF. The nucleotide sequence reads as follows: TGTGCCACCAGCCCGGGGGAGCGCATTCAGTACTTC. Extended through the reference TRBV15 and TRBJ2-4 proteins, this CDR3 yields the full variable domain: DAMVIQNPRYQVTQFGKPVTLSCSQTLNHNVMYWYQQKSSQAPKLLFHYYDKDFNNEADTPDNFQSRRPNTSFCFLDIRSPGLGDTAMYLCATSPGERIQYFGAGTRLSVL.